This T cell receptor (beta chain) was sequenced in a study of T cell changes during pregnancy in multiple sclerosis. The method was immunoSEQ multiplex PCR; TCRdb's version includes in-frame clones alone and lacks a portion of them. The data contain tens of thousands of clones, around 92% of them seen just once; the ten biggest clones take up less than 2%. J gave up 6 bases and V 4 bases, and 5 bases lay outside the gene matches. Per the germline V gene, CDR1 is SGHTS and CDR2 is YDEGEE. There are 15 residues in the CDR3. This chain connects TRBV5-8 to TRBJ2-1; 12 bases agree with TRBD2. The receptor was derived from a female donor in good health, enrolled as a control in a pregnancy study. The sequencing here drew on peripheral blood, taken in the third trimester of pregnancy. The CDR3: CASSDLAGGINEQFF. Here the CDR3 DNA reads TGTGCCAGCAGCGACCTAGCGGGAGGGATCAATGAGCAGTTCTTC.